This T cell receptor beta chain was documented in a study of blood T cell repertoires in COVID-19. Study context: Samples taken during acute and convalescent COVID-19 were collected in the United States, Italy and Spain. From T cells, B-cell-depleted T cells, or PBMCs came the material, which was cDNA or gDNA.

Original processing methods: Reference gene primer amplification in the assay estimated nucleated cell counts. The data were produced by immunoSEQ multiplex PCR, yet TCRdb's version contains in-frame clones alone and is incomplete. The V and J calls and the clone size are those of that table, but D and trimming were determined from the DNA. The sample lists 75,000 to 90,000 clones; under 90% were seen once. Germline V gives CDR1 MDHEN, CDR2 SYDVKM. J was trimmed by 3 bases and V by 4 bases; bases with no gene match: 4. The CDR3 covers 14 residues. The rearrangement links TRBV28 to TRBJ1-1, with 8 nucleotides matching TRBD1. The clonotype comes from a middle-aged woman with active or convalescent COVID-19. Sequences were obtained from peripheral blood. In nucleotides, the CDR3 is TGTGCCAGCAGTTCGGGACAGGTTTACACTGAAGCTTTCTTT. Amino acid sequence: CASSSGQVYTEAFF.